This T cell receptor (beta chain) was found in a study of beta chain features in type 1 diabetes. Study-level points and caveats: TCRB CDR3s were moderately but significantly shorter in Type 1 diabetes patients in all four CD4+ subsets. Across patients, naive, central memory and Treg TCRB repertoires exhibited apparently greater similarity than was observed across healthy donors.

Reverse transcribing all isolated RNA meant expressed TCRB transcripts were sequenced. Generated by immunoSEQ multiplex PCR, the TCRdb table keeps only in-frame clones and is missing some. Of around 180,000 clones listed, 7.8% are singletons. There was one heparinised blood draw per donor, averaging about 100 mL. As concerns this clone: Its specificity is not known.

The CDR3 runs to 14 residues. The germline CDR1 and CDR2 sequences are KGHSH and LQKENI. Unmatched junction bases numbered 9, after V lost 4 bases and J lost 6 bases. Sequenced sample: central memory CD4+ T cells from blood. The receptor's source is a woman in her thirties or forties with type 1 diabetes. V and J are TRBV18 and TRBJ2-7; 7 bases line up with TRBD1. Here the CDR3 reads CASSLRQGEGEQYF. For the CDR3, the DNA is TGTGCCAGCTCACTACGACAGGGAGAGGGCGAGCAGTACTTC.